The 19 T cell receptor beta chains presented below share a single source sample, sequenced in a study of regulatory T cells in long-lasting Graves disease. As for time point: persistent/refractory GD, antithyroid drugs over 5 years with positive TRAb. From PBMCs, RNA was extracted and then used to make the TCR library. Arm-PCR of CDR3 regions and iRepertoire HTBI primers were the basis on which TCR beta libraries were built. Each CDR3 protein gets one entry after TCRdb re-called the multiplex PCR reads with MiXCR. In the table there are 700,000 or so distinct CDR3 sequences, 25% to 35% of which are singletons. Sequenced here: peripheral blood mononuclear cells (PBMCs), sampled when the disease was refractory, from a patient treated with antithyroid drugs. These receptors all come from a female donor with Graves disease.

In this sample, this clonotype turned up a few times. V gene TRBV7-9 combines with J gene TRBJ2-7; D might be TRBD1 (6 bases). The CDR3 sequence is 14 residues long. Trimming removed 4 bases at V and 2 bases at J, with 12 bases between. Germline lookup yields CDR1 SEHNR and CDR2 FQNEAQ (reference sequence). This chain's CDR3 is CASSSGQYAYEQYF. DNA for the CDR3: TGTGCCAGCAGCTCCGGACAGTACGCCTACGAGCAGTACTTC.

This clonotype was found a few times. The chain combines TRBV6-4 with TRBJ2-7; no reliable D call. CDR1 MRHNA and CDR2 SNTAGT come from the germline V gene. The CDR3 runs 14 residues. Trimming took off 6 bases at V and 3 bases at J, with 15 bases between the two ends. DNA for the CDR3: TGTGCCAGCAGCCCAGATAGCTTCCACTACGAGCAGTACTTC. Encoded protein: CASSPDSFHYEQYF.

The V and J genes are TRBV19 and TRBJ2-7; D assignment may be TRBD1 or TRBD2 (6 bases each). The CDR3 has 14 amino acids. Germline V CDR1 and CDR2: LNHDA, SQIVND (reference sequence). The ends were cut back, 3 bases at V and 1 base at J, with 10 bases in the middle. The chain's CDR3 is CASSMGGRSYEQYF. CDR3 DNA sequence: TGTGCCAGTAGTATGGGGGGCCGATCCTACGAGCAGTACTTC.

This clonotype was observed at least ten times. The V gene is TRBV12-3 or TRBV12-4, the J gene TRBJ2-5; D is uncertain. The CDR3 totals 11 residues. Trimming pared 6 bases from V and 14 bases from J, leaving 16 bases between. The DNA for the CDR3 is TGTGCCAGCAGCGCCGACTCATTGGTCTACTTC. Its translation is CASSADSLVYF.

This clonotype was seen a handful of times. The chain recombines TRBV27 with TRBJ1-6; 7 bases align to TRBD1. V lost 4 bases, J lost 7 bases, and 10 bases stayed unmatched. The CDR3 covers 16 residues. CDR1 is MNHEY, CDR2 SMNVEV, per germline (reference sequence). The CDR3 nucleotides read TGTGCCAGCAGTTCCCCTGGGACAGCGATCAATTCACCCCTCCACTTT. It translates to CASSSPGTAINSPLHF.

This clonotype has a handful of counts. The V and J genes are TRBV6-1 and TRBJ1-2, with D perhaps TRBD1 (5 bases). V lost 3 bases, J lost 8 bases, and 13 bases lay in between. CDR1 and CDR2 (germline): MNHNS, SASEGT. The CDR3 spans 13 residues. Here the CDR3 reads CASSDFGGSGYTF. The CDR3 DNA follows: TGTGCCAGCAGTGATTTTGGGGGGTCGGGCTACACCTTC.

V and J are TRBV19 and TRBJ1-2; the D gene is possibly TRBD1 (6 bases). The germline V and J ends were trimmed by 4 bases and 7 bases, with 19 bases remaining between them. This CDR3 is 15 amino acids long. Germline CDR1 and CDR2: LNHDA and SQIVND (reference sequence). The CDR3 sequence is CASSTQGPIQIGYTF. The CDR3 DNA reads TGTGCCAGTAGTACACAGGGCCCCATTCAAATTGGCTACACCTTC.

This clonotype was seen many times. This chain connects TRBV12-3 or TRBV12-4 to TRBJ1-1, with 9 bases fitting TRBD1. The CDR3 has 13 amino acids. Trimming at V came to 6 bases and at J to 5 bases, leaving 4 bases not matched to a gene. Here the CDR3 DNA reads TGTGCCAGCAGGGTGGGACAGGGAACTGAAGCTTTCTTT. Encoded protein: CASRVGQGTEAFF.

This clonotype was seen only a few times. The chain has TRBV5-6 and TRBJ2-7; D is possibly TRBD1 or TRBD2 (5 bases each). Looked up from germline, CDR1 is SGHDT and CDR2 is YYEEEE. CDR3 size: 15 residues. Trimming took 3 bases from V and 2 from J, leaving 15 bases between them. CDR3 bases: TGTGCCAGCAGCTCTGCCCCGGGACCAACCTACGAGCAGTACTTC. Translated: CASSSAPGPTYEQYF.

This clonotype was detected only a few times. The chain has TRBV27 and TRBJ1-1; D perhaps matches TRBD1 (6 bases). Germline V gene lookup returns CDR1 MNHEY and CDR2 SMNVEV (reference sequence). The CDR3 runs to 15 residues. Trimming cost V 3 bases and J 6 bases, with 17 bases left between them. Here the CDR3 reads CASSFRGDLNSEAFF. For the CDR3, the DNA is TGTGCCAGCAGTTTTAGGGGGGATCTTAATTCTGAAGCTTTCTTT.

This clonotype was seen ten or more times. The rearrangement joins TRBV27 to TRBJ1-1, with a weak D call TRBD1 (5 bases). The CDR3 has 15 residues. The V end lost 7 bases, the J end lost 5 bases, and 20 bases lay between the germline ends. CDR1 is MNHEY, CDR2 SMNVEV, per germline (reference sequence). CDR3 DNA sequence: TGTGCCAGCAAGTGGGGAGGCGGGGCGAGGACTGAAGCTTTCTTT. Protein: CASKWGGGARTEAFF.

This sequence joins TRBV25-1 and TRBJ1-6; 7 nucleotides align to TRBD1. CDR3 length equals 15 residues. V dropped 0 bases and J dropped 13; count of bases not matched to a gene: 9. Per the germline V gene, CDR1 is MGHDK and CDR2 is SYGVNS. The CDR3 spells CASSEYAAGGLPLHF. The CDR3 region has the DNA TGTGCCAGCAGTGAATATGCGGCAGGGGGTCTCCCCCTCCACTTT.

V is TRBV7-9 and J is TRBJ1-6, with D hard to call. CDR1 is SEHNR and CDR2 is FQNEAQ in the germline V gene (reference sequence). V lost 7 bases and J 8 bases, leaving 12 bases between the germline ends. The CDR3 has 13 amino acids. In DNA, the CDR3 is TGTGCCAGCACCCAATCCTGGGATTCACCCCTCCACTTT. The encoded protein is CASTQSWDSPLHF.

This clonotype showed up just a few times. This rearrangement joins TRBV24-1 to TRBJ1-5, with D possibly TRBD1 on 5 matching bases. The ends were cut back, 5 bases at V and 6 bases at J, with 10 bases in the middle. There are 13 residues in the CDR3. The germline V gene encodes CDR1 KGHDR and CDR2 SFDVKD. Written as DNA, the CDR3 is TGTGCCACCAGTGGAGGGGTAGGTCAGCCCCAGCATTTT. It yields the protein CATSGGVGQPQHF.

The V and J genes are TRBV6-1 and TRBJ2-7; D possibly corresponds to TRBD2 (5 bases). The CDR3 length is 17 residues. The V gene's germline CDR1 is MNHNS and CDR2 SASEGT. V lost 3 bases to trimming and J lost 0 bases, with 18 bases between them. The CDR3 here is CASSEGVWSGSSYEQYF. Written as DNA, the CDR3 is TGTGCCAGCAGTGAGGGTGTTTGGTCGGGAAGCTCCTACGAGCAGTACTTC.

This rearrangement joins TRBV12-3 or TRBV12-4 to TRBJ1-4; D is undetermined. The CDR3 totals 14 residues. With 6 bases removed from V and 2 bases from J, the gap between germline ends came to 10 bases. The DNA of the CDR3 is TGTGCCAGCAGACCTGATGGGACTAATGAAAAACTGTTTTTT. Amino acid sequence: CASRPDGTNEKLFF.

The gene calls are TRBV6-1 and TRBJ1-1, with D maybe TRBD1 (6 bases). CDR3 length: 17 residues. CDR1 is MNHNS and CDR2 is SASEGT in the germline V gene. V lost 4 bases, J lost 3 bases, and 21 bases lay in between. In DNA, the CDR3 is TGTGCCAGCAGTGTTCCCCCAGGGTGGCAGGGGCACACTGAAGCTTTCTTT. Translated: CASSVPPGWQGHTEAFF.

The V gene is TRBV20-1, the J gene TRBJ1-2; D gene ambiguous. This CDR3 spans 11 amino acids. V gave up 3 bases and J gave up 7 bases, with 9 bases separating them. Germline values: CDR1 DFQATT, CDR2 SNEGSKA (reference sequence). This CDR3 reads CSARIEGGYTF. DNA of the CDR3: TGCAGTGCTAGGATTGAGGGTGGCTACACCTTC.

This clonotype has just a few counts. The chain has TRBV27 and TRBJ2-5; 10 bases match TRBD1. Per the germline V gene, CDR1 is MNHEY and CDR2 is SMNVEV (reference sequence). The CDR3 covers 16 residues. J was trimmed by 5 bases and V by 3 bases; bases with no gene match: 9. CDR3 DNA: TGTGCCAGCAGTTTTTGGGGGACAGGGGCAGTGGAGACCCAGTACTTC. This sequence encodes CASSFWGTGAVETQYF.